The clone carrying this T cell receptor beta chain was picked up many times. Its antigen remains unknown. The sample belongs to a study of Graves' ophthalmopathy and Graves' hyperthyroidism. CDR3 length: 15 amino acids. CDR1 is MNHEY, CDR2 SMNVEV, per germline (reference sequence). Losses at the gene ends were 5 bases for V and 1 base for J; bases not matched to a gene: 7. Hyperthyroidism was classified as stable if no ophthalmopathy occurred within 18 months of follow-up. The PBMCs were taken from about 9.7 ml of fresh peripheral blood. Points from the study as a whole: Blood samples also showed most expanded thyroid clonotypes exceeding 0.001 frequency.

Amplifying from RNA transcripts, the study obtained TCR beta CDR3 regions. HTBI primers served in a first-round RT-PCR, which a second-round multiplex PCR followed. TCRdb itself ran the multiplex PCR reads through MiXCR, one entry per CDR3 protein. The sample lists some 410,000 distinct CDR3 sequences, 20% to 25% seen once, with roughly 3% in the top ten. Sample: peripheral blood. The chain employs TRBV27 and TRBJ2-7, with TRBD1 identical over 8 bases. This TCR was recovered from a woman aged 18 to 35 with stable Graves' hyperthyroidism. The CDR3 sequence is CASSPQDRVSYEQYF. CDR3 sequence (DNA): TGTGCCAGCAGTCCTCAGGACAGGGTTTCCTACGAGCAGTACTTC.